The 30 T cell receptor beta chains in this list originate from one sample, sequenced in a study of T cell responses to AZD1222 COVID-19 vaccine. Produced via immunoSEQ multiplex PCR; TCRdb's table is partial and in-frame only. Seen here are approximately 200,000 clones, 94% observed once, and the top ten hold about 9.2%. This specimen consisted of peripheral blood, obtained on day 0 of AZD1222 vaccination. All receptors derive from an adult in good health.

V gene TRBV11-2 combines with J gene TRBJ2-2; a possible D gene is TRBD1 (6 bases). The V end lost 5 bases, the J end lost 4 bases, and 14 bases lay between the germline ends. This CDR3 contains 15 residues. From germline, CDR1 is SGHAT and CDR2 FQNNGV. This CDR3 is CASSPTGNPTGELFF. CDR3 DNA: TGTGCCAGCAGCCCTACAGGGAACCCCACCGGGGAGCTGTTTTTT.

This sequence joins TRBV4-1 and TRBJ2-5; TRBD2 aligns across 8 bases. CDR1 is MGHRA and CDR2 is YSYEKL in the germline V gene. Germline trimming cut 4 bases from V and 2 bases from J; bases unmatched to any gene: 6. The CDR3 runs 15 residues. The CDR3 spells CASSRLLAAQETQYF. CDR3 bases: TGCGCCAGCAGCCGTCTACTAGCGGCACAAGAGACCCAGTACTTC.

This clone was observed a few times. The chain employs TRBV4-2 and TRBJ2-7; 9 positions agree with TRBD2. Looked up from germline, CDR1 is LGHNA and CDR2 is YNFKEQ. The CDR3 covers 16 residues. V was clipped by 0 bases and J by 4 bases; unmatched bases: 7. The CDR3 DNA follows: TGTGCCAGCAGCCAAGAATGGGCGGGAGGGCGATACGAGCAGTACTTC. Residues: CASSQEWAGGRYEQYF.

The rearrangement uses TRBV28 and TRBJ2-1; TRBD2 is a possible D gene (6 bases). CDR3 length: 16 residues. With 6 bases removed from V and 4 bases from J, the gap between germline ends came to 19 bases. Germline V gene data show CDR1 as MDHEN and CDR2 as SYDVKM. The CDR3 loop is CASRNDYAGPYNEQFF. CDR3 coding DNA: TGTGCCAGCAGGAACGACTATGCGGGGCCGTACAATGAGCAGTTCTTC.

V and J are TRBV11-3 and TRBJ2-7, with 7 bases matching TRBD1. The V and J ends lost 3 bases and 3 bases, in that order; junction bases with no gene match: 8. CDR3 length: 15 amino acids. CDR1 and CDR2 (germline): SGHNT, YENEEA. Here the CDR3 DNA reads TGTGCCAGCAGCTTCGCCGGGACAGCAGACTACGAGCAGTACTTC. Protein product: CASSFAGTADYEQYF.

The V gene is TRBV5-8, the J gene TRBJ2-3; 7 bases line up with TRBD1. The CDR3 contains 14 residues. Germline loops: CDR1 SGHTS, CDR2 YDEGEE. The junction had 2 bases not matched to a gene; V was cut back by 3 bases and J by 1 base. The CDR3 region has the DNA TGTGCCAGCAGCTGGGGACAGCGCACAGATACGCAGTATTTT. Its protein product is CASSWGQRTDTQYF.

V usage is TRBV4-1 and J usage is TRBJ2-3, with 11 positions matching TRBD1. J lost 2 bases, V lost 3 bases, and 4 bases had no gene match. This CDR3 spans 16 amino acids. The germline CDR1 and CDR2 sequences are MGHRA and YSYEKL. This chain's CDR3 is CASSHGQGAPTDTQYF. The CDR3 region has the DNA TGCGCCAGCAGCCACGGACAGGGGGCGCCCACAGATACGCAGTATTTT.

The chain recombines TRBV7-3 with TRBJ2-7; D possibly corresponds to TRBD2 (6 bases). In germline, CDR1 is SGHTA, CDR2 FQGTGA. The CDR3 covers 13 residues. The V gene lost 5 bases and the J gene lost 4 bases, with 12 bases spanning the gap. The CDR3 here is CASSVDREYEQYF. The CDR3, as DNA: TGTGCCAGCAGCGTAGACCGGGAGTACGAGCAGTACTTC.

The CDR3 region is CASSSPSPASGRPNTGELFF. The CDR3 DNA follows: TGTGCCAGCAGCTCCCCCTCCCCGGCTAGCGGGCGTCCGAACACCGGGGAGCTGTTTTTT. V and J are TRBV9 and TRBJ2-2, with TRBD2 matching over 8 bases. CDR1 is SGDLS and CDR2 is YYNGEE in the germline V gene. The CDR3 has 20 residues. J was trimmed by 0 bases and V by 4 bases; bases with no gene match: 17.

The DNA of the CDR3 is TGTGCCACCCAGACAGAACGGGGACTCTACGAGCAGTACTTC. Protein product: CATQTERGLYEQYF. The V and J genes are TRBV27 and TRBJ2-7; D might be TRBD2 (6 bases). The length of the CDR3 is 14 residues. Germline CDR1 reads MNHEY; CDR2 reads SMNVEV (reference sequence). Deletions cut 10 bases from V and 3 bases from J, with 19 bases between.

This chain joins TRBV5-1 and TRBJ2-7; TRBD2 matches at 10 bases. Germline values: CDR1 SGHRS, CDR2 YFSETQ. The CDR3 totals 14 residues. The J segment lost 5 bases and the V segment lost 5 bases, leaving 7 bases of the junction unmatched. The CDR3 loop reads CASSPLAGVNEQYF. Written as DNA, the CDR3 is TGCGCCAGCAGTCCCCTAGCGGGGGTCAACGAGCAGTACTTC.

The DNA for the CDR3 is TGTGCCAGCAGCCCTCAGGGGAAGGGACAGGAACGCACTGAAGCTTTCTTT. Translation: CASSPQGKGQERTEAFF. The chain combines TRBV28 with TRBJ1-1; 8 bases line up with TRBD1. The junction had 16 bases not matched to a gene; V was cut back by 6 bases and J by 4 bases. Germline V gene lookup returns CDR1 MDHEN and CDR2 SYDVKM. The CDR3 spans 17 residues.

The V call is TRBV25-1, the J call TRBJ1-2; D gene ambiguous. The CDR3 sequence is 13 residues long. The germline V and J ends were trimmed by 3 bases and 6 bases, with 11 bases remaining between them. CDR1 and CDR2 from the germline V gene are MGHDK and SYGVNS. CDR3 in amino acids: CASSDWSLDGYTF. The CDR3 DNA sequence: TGTGCCAGCAGTGATTGGAGTCTTGATGGCTACACCTTC.

This chain uses TRBV27 with TRBJ1-6, with 10 bases identical to TRBD1. The CDR3 runs to 17 residues. Trimming at V came to 1 base and at J to 4 bases, leaving 4 bases not matched to a gene. CDR1 MNHEY and CDR2 SMNVEV come from the germline V gene (reference sequence). The CDR3 spells CASSLWTGGTYNSPLHF. CDR3 coding DNA: TGTGCCAGCAGTTTATGGACAGGGGGAACGTATAATTCACCCCTCCACTTT.

V and J are TRBV27 and TRBJ2-1, with 9 bases lining up with TRBD2. The trim removed 5 bases at V and 8 bases at J, leaving 7 bases unmatched. Germline CDR1 reads MNHEY; CDR2 reads SMNVEV (reference sequence). The CDR3 runs to 14 residues. The CDR3 DNA is TGTGCCAGCAGTGTAGGACTAGCGTTCGATGAGCAGTTCTTC. Residues: CASSVGLAFDEQFF.

In this sample, this clone turned up once. The chain links TRBV10-1 to TRBJ2-2; D might be TRBD1 (6 bases). Trimming shortened V by 3 bases and J by 0 bases, and 11 bases separated the two germline ends. The CDR3 is made up of 16 amino acids. Germline V CDR1 and CDR2: WNHNN, SYGVQD (reference sequence). The CDR3 sequence is CASSDRGHPNTGELFF. In DNA form, the CDR3 reads TGCGCCAGCAGTGACCGGGGACACCCGAACACCGGGGAGCTGTTTTTT.

The rearrangement uses TRBV3-1 (or the pseudogene TRBV3-2) and TRBJ1-2, with D unresolved. Germline CDR1 reads LGHDT; CDR2 reads YNNKEL (reference sequence). The CDR3 length is 12 residues. The V end lost 1 base, the J end lost 4 bases, and 4 bases lay between the germline ends. For the CDR3, the DNA is TGTGCCAGCAGCCAAGGGGGCTATGGCTACACCTTC. It translates to CASSQGGYGYTF.

The chain is built from TRBV24-1 and TRBJ1-5; no definite D call. CDR3 length: 14 amino acids. Trimming pared 0 bases from V and 4 bases from J, leaving 6 bases between. Germline lookup yields CDR1 KGHDR and CDR2 SFDVKD. The DNA of the CDR3 is TGTGCCACCAGTGATTTGGGACTGAATCAGCCCCAGCATTTT. It is translated as CATSDLGLNQPQHF.

V is TRBV6-5 and J is TRBJ1-2; 7 bases match TRBD1. CDR3 size: 14 residues. Germline V CDR1 and CDR2: MNHEY, SVGAGI. The ends lost 0 bases at V and 6 bases at J; junction bases unmatched: 4. The chain's CDR3 is CASSYSKGANGYTF. The DNA for the CDR3 is TGTGCCAGCAGTTACTCGAAGGGGGCAAATGGCTACACCTTC.

This clone appeared a few times. The rearrangement joins TRBV19 to TRBJ2-2; TRBD2 aligns across 8 bases. Germline loops: CDR1 LNHDA, CDR2 SQIVND (reference sequence). Trimming cost V 5 bases and J 2 bases; bases outside gene matches: 7. The CDR3 runs to 16 residues. In DNA, the CDR3 is TGTGCCAGTAGTCTGGGCGGGGGGACCAACACCGGGGAGCTGTTTTTT. The encoded protein is CASSLGGGTNTGELFF.

This chain joins TRBV5-1 and TRBJ2-7; 7 bases align to TRBD2. After removal of 0 bases from V and 2 bases from J, the junction contained 8 bases not matched to a gene. CDR1 is SGHRS and CDR2 is YFSETQ in the germline V gene. The CDR3 is 16 amino acids. The CDR3 coding sequence is TGCGCCAGCAGCTTGGAGAGTGAACTAGCGACCTACGAGCAGTACTTC. It translates to CASSLESELATYEQYF.

The chain employs TRBV5-1 and TRBJ2-7; 11 bases map to TRBD1. The CDR3 sequence is 14 residues long. Germline-derived CDR1 and CDR2 are SGHRS and YFSETQ. The ends lost 8 bases at V and 5 bases at J; junction bases unmatched: 9. For the CDR3, the DNA is TGCGCCAGTCATACGGGACAGGGGGTCAACGAGCAGTACTTC. As protein: CASHTGQGVNEQYF.

The chain joins TRBV25-1 to TRBJ1-4; D uncertain. Per germline, CDR1 MGHDK and CDR2 SYGVNS. V lost 4 bases to trimming and J lost 3 bases, with 18 bases between them. This CDR3 spans 17 amino acids. CDR3 loop: CASSGNGGGRPNEKLFF. The CDR3 DNA is TGTGCCAGCAGTGGGAACGGTGGCGGAAGACCTAATGAAAAACTGTTTTTT.

V gene TRBV24-1 combines with J gene TRBJ1-2; 8 bases map to TRBD1. With 3 bases clipped from V and 2 bases from J, the junction kept 4 bases outside the gene matches. The germline V gene has CDR1 KGHDR and CDR2 SFDVKD. The CDR3 has 15 residues. The CDR3 protein is CATSDVGQGNYGYTF. CDR3 bases: TGTGCCACCAGTGATGTAGGACAGGGCAACTATGGCTACACCTTC.

The chain carries TRBV9 and TRBJ1-2; tentatively, D is TRBD1 (5 bases). The germline gives CDR1 SGDLS, CDR2 YYNGEE. The V gene lost 4 bases and the J gene lost 4 bases, with 17 bases spanning the gap. CDR3 length: 15 amino acids. The chain's CDR3 is CASSSRSGLAYGYTF. CDR3 in DNA: TGTGCCAGCAGCTCTCGCTCGGGACTGGCCTATGGCTACACCTTC.

The V and J genes are TRBV10-3 and TRBJ2-3; tentative D call: TRBD1 (6 bases). The V gene's germline CDR1 is ENHRY and CDR2 SYGVKD. V lost 4 bases and J lost 0, with 14 bases in between. This CDR3 is 16 amino acids long. CDR3 sequence (DNA): TGTGCCATCAGTGGAGTAAAGGGGGAGAGCACAGATACGCAGTATTTT. Translated: CAISGVKGESTDTQYF.

The chain has TRBV28 and TRBJ1-2, with TRBD1 matching over 9 bases. The CDR3 has 14 amino acids. The V gene end was trimmed by 7 bases and the J gene end by 3 bases; junction bases not matched to a gene: 6. CDR1 and CDR2 (germline): MDHEN, SYDVKM. The CDR3 DNA follows: TGTGCCAGCAATGCACAGGGGGCGGACTATGGCTACACCTTC. Translated: CASNAQGADYGYTF.

The chain uses TRBV5-4 and TRBJ2-1; 11 bases map to TRBD2. Germline assignment: CDR1 SGHNT and CDR2 YYREEE (reference sequence). Trimming at V came to 4 bases and at J to 6 bases, leaving 9 bases not matched to a gene. This CDR3 is 16 amino acids long. CDR3 residues: CASSTTSGSISNEQFF. The CDR3 DNA reads TGTGCCAGCAGCACAACTAGCGGGAGTATTTCCAATGAGCAGTTCTTC.

The chain has TRBV3-1 (or the pseudogene TRBV3-2) and TRBJ2-7; a weak D match, TRBD2 (5 bases). Germline CDR1 is LGHDT and CDR2 is YNNKEL (reference sequence). V dropped 1 base and J dropped 4 bases, with 11 bases sitting between them. The CDR3 covers 14 residues. The CDR3 nucleotides read TGTGCCAGCAGCCAAGTTTCGGGGTCTTACGAGCAGTACTTC. Its protein product is CASSQVSGSYEQYF.

The CDR3 nucleotides are TGTGCCAGCAGCCCAGGACCGGGACAGGGGGCGGGAGAGCAGTACTTC. Translation: CASSPGPGQGAGEQYF. The V and J genes are TRBV7-9 and TRBJ2-7; 12 nucleotides agree with TRBD1. The CDR3 is made up of 16 amino acids. Trimming cost V 5 bases and J 7 bases; bases outside gene matches: 12. Germline V gene sequence: CDR1 SEHNR, CDR2 FQNEAQ (reference sequence).